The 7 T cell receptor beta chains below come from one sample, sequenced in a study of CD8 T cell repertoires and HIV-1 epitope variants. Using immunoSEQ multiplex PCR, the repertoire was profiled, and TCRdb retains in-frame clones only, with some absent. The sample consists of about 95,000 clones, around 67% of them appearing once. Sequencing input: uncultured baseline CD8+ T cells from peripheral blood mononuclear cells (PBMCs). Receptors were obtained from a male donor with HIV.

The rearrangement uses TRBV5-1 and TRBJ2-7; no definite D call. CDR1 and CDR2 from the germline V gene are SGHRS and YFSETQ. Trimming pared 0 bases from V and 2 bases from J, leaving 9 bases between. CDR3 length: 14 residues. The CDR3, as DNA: TGCGCCAGCAGCTTGGATACGGGTACCTACGAGCAGTACTTC. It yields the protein CASSLDTGTYEQYF.

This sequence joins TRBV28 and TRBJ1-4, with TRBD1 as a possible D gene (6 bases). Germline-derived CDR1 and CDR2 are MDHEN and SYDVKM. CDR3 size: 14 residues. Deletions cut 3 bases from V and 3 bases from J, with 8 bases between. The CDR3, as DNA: TGTGCCAGCAGTTTCCCAGGGGCTAATGAAAAACTGTTTTTT. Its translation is CASSFPGANEKLFF.

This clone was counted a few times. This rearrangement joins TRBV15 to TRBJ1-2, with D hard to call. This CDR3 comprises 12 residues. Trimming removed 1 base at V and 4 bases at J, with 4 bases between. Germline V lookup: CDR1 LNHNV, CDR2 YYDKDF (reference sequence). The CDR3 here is CATSRASYGYTF. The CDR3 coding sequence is TGTGCCACCAGCAGAGCCTCCTATGGCTACACCTTC.

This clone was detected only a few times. The DNA for the CDR3 is TGTGCCATCACCGACGTAAGGAACACTGAAGCTTTCTTT. As protein: CAITDVRNTEAFF. The rearrangement links TRBV10-3 to TRBJ1-1; the D is unclear. Per germline, CDR1 ENHRY and CDR2 SYGVKD. This CDR3 spans 13 amino acids. V was trimmed by 7 bases and J by 1 base, leaving 10 bases between them.

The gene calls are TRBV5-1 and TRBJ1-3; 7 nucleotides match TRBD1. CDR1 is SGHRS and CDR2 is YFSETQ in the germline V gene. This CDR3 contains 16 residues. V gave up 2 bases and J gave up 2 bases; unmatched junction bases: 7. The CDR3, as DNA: TGCGCCAGCAGCTTTTCGGGGAGGGGGCCTGGAAACACCATATATTTT. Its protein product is CASSFSGRGPGNTIYF. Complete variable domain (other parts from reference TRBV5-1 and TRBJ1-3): KAGVTQTPRYLIKTRGQQVTLSCSPISGHRSVSWYQQTPGQGLQFLFEYFSETQRNKGNFPGRFSGRQFSNSRSEMNVSTLELGDSALYLCASSFSGRGPGNTIYFGEGSWLTVV.

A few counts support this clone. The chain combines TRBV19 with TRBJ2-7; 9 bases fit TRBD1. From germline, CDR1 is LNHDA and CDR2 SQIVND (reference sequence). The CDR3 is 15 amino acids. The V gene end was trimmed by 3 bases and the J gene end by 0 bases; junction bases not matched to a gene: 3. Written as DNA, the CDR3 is TGTGCCAGTAGTATTGGGACAGGGAGCTCCTACGAGCAGTACTTC. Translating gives CASSIGTGSSYEQYF.

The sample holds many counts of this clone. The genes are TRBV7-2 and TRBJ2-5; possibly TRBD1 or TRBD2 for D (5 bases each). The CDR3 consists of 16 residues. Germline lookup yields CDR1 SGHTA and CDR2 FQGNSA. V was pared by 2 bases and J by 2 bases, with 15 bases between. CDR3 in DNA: TGTGCCAGCAGCTTAACTTGGGACGGTATACAAGAGACCCAGTACTTC. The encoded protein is CASSLTWDGIQETQYF. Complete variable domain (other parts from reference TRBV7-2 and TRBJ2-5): GAGVSQSPSNKVTEKGKDVELRCDPISGHTALYWYRQSLGQGLEFLIYFQGNSAPDKSGLPSDRFSAERTGGSVSTLTIQRTQQEDSAVYLCASSLTWDGIQETQYFGPGTRLLVL.